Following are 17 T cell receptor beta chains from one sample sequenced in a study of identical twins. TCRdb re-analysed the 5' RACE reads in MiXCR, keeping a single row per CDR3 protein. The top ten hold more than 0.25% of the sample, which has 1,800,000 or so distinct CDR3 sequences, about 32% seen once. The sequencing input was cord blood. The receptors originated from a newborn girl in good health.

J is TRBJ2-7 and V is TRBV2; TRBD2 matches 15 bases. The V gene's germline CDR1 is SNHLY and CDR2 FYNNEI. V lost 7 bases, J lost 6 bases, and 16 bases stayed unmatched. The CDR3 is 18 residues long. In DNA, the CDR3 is TGTGCCAGCACTCCCGAAACCCCACGGACTAGCGGGAGGGCCGAGCAGTACTTC. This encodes CASTPETPRTSGRAEQYF.

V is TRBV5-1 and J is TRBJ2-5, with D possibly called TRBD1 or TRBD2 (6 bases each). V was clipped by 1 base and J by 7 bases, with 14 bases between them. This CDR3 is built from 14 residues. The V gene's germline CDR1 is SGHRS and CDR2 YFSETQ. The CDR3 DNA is TGCGCCAGCAGCTTGTCGCAGGGGCGGGGGACCCAGTACTTC. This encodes CASSLSQGRGTQYF.

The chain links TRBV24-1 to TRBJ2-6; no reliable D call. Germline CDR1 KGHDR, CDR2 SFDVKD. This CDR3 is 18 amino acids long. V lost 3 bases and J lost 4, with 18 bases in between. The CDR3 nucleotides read TGTGCCACCAGTGATAGTAGTCCCGCAACGCGAGGGGCCAACGTCCTGACTTTC. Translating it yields CATSDSSPATRGANVLTF.

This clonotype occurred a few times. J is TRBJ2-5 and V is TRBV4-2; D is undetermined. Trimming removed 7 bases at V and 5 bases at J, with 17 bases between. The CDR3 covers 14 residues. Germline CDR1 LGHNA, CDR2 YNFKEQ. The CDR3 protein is CASKSGQAGETQYF. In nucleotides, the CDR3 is TGTGCCAGCAAATCAGGTCAAGCCGGGGAGACCCAGTACTTC.

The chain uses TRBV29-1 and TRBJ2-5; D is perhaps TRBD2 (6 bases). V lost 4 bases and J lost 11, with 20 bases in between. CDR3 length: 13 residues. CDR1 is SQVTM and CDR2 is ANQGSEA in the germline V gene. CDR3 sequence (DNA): TGCAGCGTTGGGCGGGGCCATTACAATGAGCAGTACTTC. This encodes CSVGRGHYNEQYF. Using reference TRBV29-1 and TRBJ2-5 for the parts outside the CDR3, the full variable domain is SAVISQKPSRDICQRGTSLTIQCQVDSQVTMMFWYRQQPGQSLTLIATANQGSEATYESGFVIDKFPISRPNLTFSTLTVSNMSPEDSSIYLCSVGRGHYNEQYFGPGTRLLVL.

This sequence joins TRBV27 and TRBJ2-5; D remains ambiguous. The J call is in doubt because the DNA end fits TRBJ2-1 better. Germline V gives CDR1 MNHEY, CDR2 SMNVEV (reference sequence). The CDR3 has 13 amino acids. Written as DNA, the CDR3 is TGTGCCAGCAGTTTTGCCCTCCAAGAGACCCAGTTCTTC. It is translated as CASSFALQETQFF.

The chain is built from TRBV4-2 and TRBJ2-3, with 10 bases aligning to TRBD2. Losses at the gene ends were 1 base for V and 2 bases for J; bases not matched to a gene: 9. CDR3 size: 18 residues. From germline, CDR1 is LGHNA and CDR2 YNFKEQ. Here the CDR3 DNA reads TGTGCCAGCAGCCAAGGACAAGCTAGCGGGGGCTTCACAGATACGCAGTATTTT. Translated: CASSQGQASGGFTDTQYF.

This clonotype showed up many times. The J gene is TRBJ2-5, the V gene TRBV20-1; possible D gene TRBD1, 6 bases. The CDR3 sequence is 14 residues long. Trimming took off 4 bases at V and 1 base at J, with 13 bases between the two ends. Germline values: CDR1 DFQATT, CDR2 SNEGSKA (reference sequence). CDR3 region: CSANGGSFQETQYF. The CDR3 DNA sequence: TGCAGTGCTAATGGGGGCTCCTTCCAAGAGACCCAGTACTTC.

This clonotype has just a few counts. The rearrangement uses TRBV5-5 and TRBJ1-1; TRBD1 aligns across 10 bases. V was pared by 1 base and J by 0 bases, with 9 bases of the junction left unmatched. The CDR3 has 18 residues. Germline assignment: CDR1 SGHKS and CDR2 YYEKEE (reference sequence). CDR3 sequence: CASSLYRDRGLLNTEAFF. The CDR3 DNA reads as TGTGCCAGCAGCTTGTATCGGGACAGGGGCCTCTTGAACACTGAAGCTTTCTTT. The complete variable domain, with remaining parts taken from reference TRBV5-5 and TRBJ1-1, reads DAGVTQSPTHLIKTRGQQVTLRCSPISGHKSVSWYQQVLGQGPQFIFQYYEKEERGRGNFPDRFSARQFPNYSSELNVNALLLGDSALYLCASSLYRDRGLLNTEAFFGQGTRLTVV.

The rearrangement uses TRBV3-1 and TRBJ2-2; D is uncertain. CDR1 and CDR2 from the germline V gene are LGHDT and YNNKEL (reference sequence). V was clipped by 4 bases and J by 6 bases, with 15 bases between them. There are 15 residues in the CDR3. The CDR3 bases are TGTGCCAGCAGCCTCTTGTCCGGGTCCCCCGGGGAGCTGTTTTTT. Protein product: CASSLLSGSPGELFF.

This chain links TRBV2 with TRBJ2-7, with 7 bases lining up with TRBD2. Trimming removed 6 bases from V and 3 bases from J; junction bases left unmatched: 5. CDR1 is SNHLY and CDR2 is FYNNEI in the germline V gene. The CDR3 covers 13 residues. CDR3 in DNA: TGTGCCAGCAGGGAGACTAGCTACTACGAGCAGTACTTC. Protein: CASRETSYYEQYF. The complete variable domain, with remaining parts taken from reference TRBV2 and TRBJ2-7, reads EPEVTQTPSHQVTQMGQEVILRCVPISNHLYFYWYRQILGQKVEFLVSFYNNEISEKSEIFDDQFSVERPDGSNFTLKIRSTKLEDSAMYFCASRETSYYEQYFGPGTRLTVT.

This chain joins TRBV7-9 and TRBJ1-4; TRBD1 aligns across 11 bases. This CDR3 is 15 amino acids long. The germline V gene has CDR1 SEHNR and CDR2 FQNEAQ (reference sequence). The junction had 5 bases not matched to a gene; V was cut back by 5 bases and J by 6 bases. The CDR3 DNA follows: TGTGCCAGCAGCCCCCCGGGACAGGGGGATGAAAAACTGTTTTTT. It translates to CASSPPGQGDEKLFF. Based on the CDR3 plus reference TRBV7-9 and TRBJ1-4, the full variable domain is DTGVSQNPRHKITKRGQNVTFRCDPISEHNRLYWYRQTLGQGPEFLTYFQNEAQLEKSRLLSDRFSAERPKGSFSTLEIQRTEQGDSAMYLCASSPPGQGDEKLFFGSGTQLSVL.

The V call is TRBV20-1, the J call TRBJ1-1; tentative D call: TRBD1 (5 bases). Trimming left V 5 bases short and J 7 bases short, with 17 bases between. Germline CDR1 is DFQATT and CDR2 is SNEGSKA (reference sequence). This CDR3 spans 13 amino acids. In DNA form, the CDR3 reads TGCAGTGCTGGCACGGGGGGGGAAAATGAAGCTTTCTTT. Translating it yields CSAGTGGENEAFF.

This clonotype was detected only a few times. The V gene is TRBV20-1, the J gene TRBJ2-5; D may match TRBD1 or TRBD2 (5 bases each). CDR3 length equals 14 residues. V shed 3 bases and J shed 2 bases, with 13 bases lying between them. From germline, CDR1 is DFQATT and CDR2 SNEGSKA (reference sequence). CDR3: CSASPGRLQETQYF. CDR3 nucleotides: TGCAGTGCTAGCCCGGGGCGATTGCAAGAGACCCAGTACTTC.

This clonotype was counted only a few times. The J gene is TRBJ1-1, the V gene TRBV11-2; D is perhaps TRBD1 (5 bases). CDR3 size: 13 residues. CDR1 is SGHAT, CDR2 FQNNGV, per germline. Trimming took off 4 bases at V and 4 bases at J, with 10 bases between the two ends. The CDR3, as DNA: TGTGCCAGCAGCTCTCAGGGTAGCACTGAAGCTTTCTTT. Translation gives CASSSQGSTEAFF.

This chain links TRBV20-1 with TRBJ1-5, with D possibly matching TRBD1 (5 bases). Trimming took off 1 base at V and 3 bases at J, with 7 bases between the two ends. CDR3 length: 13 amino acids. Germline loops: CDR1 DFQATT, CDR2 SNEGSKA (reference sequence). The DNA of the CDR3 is TGCAGTGCTAGAGGACAGTACAATCAGCCCCAGCATTTT. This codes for CSARGQYNQPQHF.

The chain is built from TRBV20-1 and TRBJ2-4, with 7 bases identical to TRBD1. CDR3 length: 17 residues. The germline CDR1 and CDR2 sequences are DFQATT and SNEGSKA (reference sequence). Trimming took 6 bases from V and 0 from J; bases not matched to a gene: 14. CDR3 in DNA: TGCAGTGCCCACGGGACAGCCCAGTTGGGAGCCAAAAACATTCAGTACTTC. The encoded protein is CSAHGTAQLGAKNIQYF.